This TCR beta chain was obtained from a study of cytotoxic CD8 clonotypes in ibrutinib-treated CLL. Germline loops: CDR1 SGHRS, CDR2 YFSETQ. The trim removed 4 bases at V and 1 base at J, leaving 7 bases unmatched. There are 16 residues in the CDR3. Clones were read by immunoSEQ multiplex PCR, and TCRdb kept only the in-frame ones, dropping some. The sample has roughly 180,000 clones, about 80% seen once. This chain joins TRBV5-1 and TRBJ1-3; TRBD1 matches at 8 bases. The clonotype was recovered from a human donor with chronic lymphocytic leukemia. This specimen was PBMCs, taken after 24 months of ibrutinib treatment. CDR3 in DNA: TGCGCCAGCAGCCCCTGGACAGGGAATTCTGGAAACACCATATATTTT. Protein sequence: CASSPWTGNSGNTIYF.